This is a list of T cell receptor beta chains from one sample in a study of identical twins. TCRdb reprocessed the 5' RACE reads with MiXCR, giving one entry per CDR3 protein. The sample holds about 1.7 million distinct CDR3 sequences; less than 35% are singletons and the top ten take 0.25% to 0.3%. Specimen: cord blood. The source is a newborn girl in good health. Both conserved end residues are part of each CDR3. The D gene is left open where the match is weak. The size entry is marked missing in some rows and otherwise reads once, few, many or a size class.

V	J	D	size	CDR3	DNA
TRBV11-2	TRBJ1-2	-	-	CASSLEAGGRYGYTF	TGTGCCAGCAGCTTAGAAGCGGGGGGCAGGTATGGCTACACCTTC
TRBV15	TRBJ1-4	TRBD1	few	CATSRDGQGNEKLFF	TGTGCCACCAGCAGGGACGGACAGGGTAATGAAAAACTGTTTTTT
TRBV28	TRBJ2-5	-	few	CASSSPPPETQYF	TGTGCCAGCAGTTCCCCTCCCCCAGAGACCCAGTACTTC
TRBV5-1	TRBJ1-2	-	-	CASSLAHGNYGYTF	TGCGCCAGCAGCTTGGCACACGGTAACTATGGCTACACCTTC
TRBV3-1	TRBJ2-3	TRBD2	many	CASSRGTSGRTDTQYF	TGTGCCAGCAGCCGAGGGACTAGCGGGAGAACAGATACGCAGTATTTT
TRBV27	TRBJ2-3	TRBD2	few	CASSLAGVWDTQYF	TGTGCCAGCAGTTTAGCGGGAGTGTGGGATACGCAGTATTTT
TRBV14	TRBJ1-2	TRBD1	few	CASSQERKGANGYTF	TGTGCCAGCAGCCAAGAAAGGAAGGGGGCAAATGGCTACACCTTC
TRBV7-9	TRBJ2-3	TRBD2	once	CVSSLETSGARDTQYF	TGTGTCAGCAGCTTAGAGACTAGCGGGGCCCGGGATACGCAGTATTTT
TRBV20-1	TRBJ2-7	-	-	CSAKRQRVSYEQYF	TGCAGTGCTAAACGACAGCGCGTCTCCTACGAGCAGTACTTC
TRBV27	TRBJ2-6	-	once	CASSLSKSGANVLTF	TGTGCCAGCAGTTTATCGAAGTCTGGGGCCAACGTCCTGACTTTC
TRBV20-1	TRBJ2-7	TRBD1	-	CSVPGLDRGLYEQYF	TGCAGTGTCCCGGGATTGGACAGGGGGCTCTACGAGCAGTACTTC
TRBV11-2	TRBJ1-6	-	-	CASSSRAVNSPLHF	TGTGCCAGCAGCTCCCGGGCGGTTAATTCACCCCTCCACTTT
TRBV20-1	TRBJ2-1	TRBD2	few	CSATFPTSGRTYNEQFF	TGCAGTGCGACGTTTCCTACTAGCGGGAGGACCTACAATGAGCAGTTCTTC
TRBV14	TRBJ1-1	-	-	CASSKNRGREMAFF	TGTGCCAGCAGCAAGAACCGGGGCCGCGAAATGGCTTTCTTT
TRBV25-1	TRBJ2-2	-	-	CANSPPLGGFNTGELFF	TGTGCCAACAGTCCCCCTCTTGGGGGTTTTAACACCGGGGAGCTGTTTTTT